A single sample is the source of the 18 T cell receptor beta chains below, sequenced in a study of a mutant IDH1 vaccine in newly diagnosed glioma. Profiling relied on immunoSEQ multiplex PCR, and the TCRdb table lists in-frame clones only, not all of them. Of roughly 35,000 clones in the sample, 80% to 90% were seen once. Time point specified: baseline, week 1 (first vaccination visit). The treatment here: pre-vaccination baseline after standard-of-care therapy. Sample: PBMCs, taken from a glioma patient treated with radiotherapy, temozolomide or both. Receptor source: a woman aged 40 to 50 with glioma.

The gene calls are TRBV10-2 and TRBJ1-5; 9 nucleotides align to TRBD1. The V segment lost 10 bases and the J segment 0 bases; nucleotides outside the gene matches: 10. The germline CDR1 and CDR2 sequences are WSHSY and SAAADI. The CDR3 covers 16 residues. The CDR3 DNA reads TGCGCCACCACAGGGGGCCGCCGTTATAGCAATCAGCCCCAGCATTTT. Translated: CATTGGRRYSNQPQHF.

This clone was seen a single time. The rearrangement joins TRBV4-1 to TRBJ2-7; D could derive from TRBD1 or TRBD2 (6 bases each). Deletions cut 0 bases from V and 4 bases from J, with 22 bases between. Germline V gene sequence: CDR1 MGHRA, CDR2 YSYEKL. This CDR3 is built from 18 residues. CDR3 residues: CASSQEGSGAGFRYEQYF. CDR3 in DNA: TGCGCCAGCAGCCAAGAGGGATCGGGGGCGGGGTTTCGGTACGAGCAGTACTTC.

The chain is built from TRBV19 and TRBJ1-1; no firm D call. Germline loops: CDR1 LNHDA, CDR2 SQIVND (reference sequence). V gave up 5 bases and J gave up 5 bases, with 12 bases separating them. The CDR3 runs to 13 residues. Here the CDR3 DNA reads TGTGCCAGTAGTCTCTTAGCAGCGACTGAAGCTTTCTTT. Translated: CASSLLAATEAFF.

V usage is TRBV7-2 and J usage is TRBJ2-7; 7 nucleotides line up with TRBD2. Germline CDR1 is SGHTA and CDR2 is FQGNSA. The CDR3 spans 13 residues. Trimming took 5 bases from V and 5 from J; bases not matched to a gene: 6. CDR3: CASSPRGGDEQYF. CDR3 sequence (DNA): TGTGCCAGCAGCCCCCGGGGAGGGGACGAGCAGTACTTC.

This clone was counted once. The chain recombines TRBV5-6 with TRBJ2-7; 9 nucleotides align to TRBD1. With V trimmed by 6 bases and J by 4 bases, 5 bases remained unmatched. CDR1 and CDR2 (germline): SGHDT, YYEEEE. The CDR3 extends over 13 amino acids. CDR3 loop: CASIRTGAYEQYF. The CDR3 DNA reads as TGTGCCAGCATTAGGACAGGGGCTTACGAGCAGTACTTC.

The chain joins TRBV6-5 to TRBJ1-1, with unresolved D. This CDR3 is 12 amino acids long. Trimming shortened V by 10 bases and J by 2 bases, and 11 bases separated the two germline ends. CDR1 and CDR2 from the germline V gene are MNHEY and SVGAGI. The CDR3 region has the DNA TGTGCCACCAGATATGGTAACACTGAAGCTTTCTTT. Protein: CATRYGNTEAFF.

The chain recombines TRBV5-4 with TRBJ1-3; tentatively, D is TRBD1 (5 bases). CDR1 and CDR2 from the germline V gene are SGHNT and YYREEE (reference sequence). Trimming pared 0 bases from V and 1 base from J, leaving 8 bases between. The CDR3 runs 15 residues. This chain's CDR3 is CASSLDSGSGNTIYF. The CDR3 DNA reads as TGTGCCAGCAGCTTGGATTCAGGGTCTGGAAACACCATATATTTT.

The chain couples TRBV4-2 to TRBJ2-7; 11 nucleotides agree with TRBD2. Germline lookup yields CDR1 LGHNA and CDR2 YNFKEQ. Losses at the gene ends were 0 bases for V and 9 bases for J; bases not matched to a gene: 10. This CDR3 is 16 amino acids long. The CDR3 bases are TGTGCCAGCAGCCAAGATATAATAGCGGGAGGGAGGGGGCAGTACTTC. It translates to CASSQDIIAGGRGQYF.

This clone has only a few counts. The V call is TRBV4-1, the J call TRBJ1-4; 8 bases align to TRBD1. V gave up 4 bases and J gave up 3 bases; unmatched junction bases: 10. This CDR3 has 17 residues. Per the germline V gene, CDR1 is MGHRA and CDR2 is YSYEKL. The DNA of the CDR3 is TGCGCCAGCAGCCCATCCGGTACAGGGGGACCTAATGAAAAACTGTTTTTT. Translating it yields CASSPSGTGGPNEKLFF.

This clone showed up just once. This chain joins TRBV6-5 and TRBJ1-1; unclear D gene. Trimming took off 0 bases at V and 5 bases at J, with 7 bases between the two ends. Germline values: CDR1 MNHEY, CDR2 SVGAGI. The CDR3 length is 13 residues. Here the CDR3 DNA reads TGTGCCAGCAGTTACTCGACTGGTACTGAAGCTTTCTTT. Protein sequence: CASSYSTGTEAFF.

The chain combines TRBV2 with TRBJ2-3; TRBD2 matches 9 bases. The CDR3 covers 16 residues. CDR1 SNHLY and CDR2 FYNNEI come from the germline V gene. V was clipped by 4 bases and J by 1 base; unmatched bases: 6. The CDR3 nucleotides read TGTGCCAGCAGTGCCGAGCGACTAGCGGGCACAGATACGCAGTATTTT. Protein sequence: CASSAERLAGTDTQYF.

The chain recombines TRBV30 with TRBJ1-2; D is undetermined. The CDR3 is 13 residues long. Trimming took off 3 bases at V and 4 bases at J, with 12 bases between the two ends. Germline lookup yields CDR1 GTSNPN and CDR2 SVGIG (reference sequence). CDR3 nucleotide sequence: TGTGCCTGGAGGAAAACGGAGGGCTATGGCTACACCTTC. Its translation: CAWRKTEGYGYTF.

The chain couples TRBV6-4 to TRBJ2-2, with a possible D match to TRBD2 (5 bases). The V end lost 0 bases, the J end lost 5 bases, and 7 bases lay between the germline ends. CDR3 length equals 14 residues. Per the germline V gene, CDR1 is MRHNA and CDR2 is SNTAGT. CDR3 DNA sequence: TGTGCCAGCAGTGACTCAGCGGAAACCGGGGAGCTGTTTTTT. This gives the protein CASSDSAETGELFF.

V and J are TRBV21-1 and TRBJ2-7; the listed D gene, TRBD1, was not tested against the DNA. TRBV21-1 constitutes a pseudogene. The CDR3 is 13 amino acids. This chain's CDR3 is CASSRSTGGEQYF. As DNA, the CDR3 is TGTGCCAGCAGCAGATCGACAGGGGGCGAGCAGTACTTC.

The chain employs TRBV25-1 and TRBJ1-6; the D gene is possibly TRBD1 (5 bases). V gave up 7 bases and J gave up 7 bases, with 11 bases separating them. The germline V gene encodes CDR1 MGHDK and CDR2 SYGVNS. The CDR3 length is 13 residues. The CDR3 sequence is CASNQKGNSPLHF. As DNA, the CDR3 is TGTGCCAGCAACCAAAAGGGGAATTCACCCCTCCACTTT.

The CDR3 protein is CASSYGTSGTYEQYF. CDR3 DNA sequence: TGCGCCAGCAGCTACGGGACTAGCGGGACCTACGAGCAGTACTTC. The genes are TRBV5-1 and TRBJ2-7; 13 bases match TRBD2. CDR3 size: 15 residues. V lost 3 bases and J lost 2; bases outside the gene matches: 2. The germline V gene encodes CDR1 SGHRS and CDR2 YFSETQ.

The CDR3 DNA reads TGTGCCAGCAGTGTTGCGAACTATGGCTACACCTTC. Amino acids: CASSVANYGYTF. The chain has TRBV25-1 and TRBJ1-2; D is ambiguous. From germline, CDR1 is MGHDK and CDR2 SYGVNS. Deletions cut 4 bases from V and 2 bases from J, with 5 bases between. This CDR3 comprises 12 residues.

This clone turned up a few times. The chain is built from TRBV6-5 and TRBJ2-7, with D unresolved. The CDR3 contains 12 residues. Germline CDR1 reads MNHEY; CDR2 reads SVGAGI. Trimming stripped 0 bases from V and 9 bases from J, with 9 bases between. CDR3 residues: CASSYSGGGQYF. In nucleotides, the CDR3 is TGTGCCAGCAGTTACTCCGGCGGTGGGCAGTACTTC.